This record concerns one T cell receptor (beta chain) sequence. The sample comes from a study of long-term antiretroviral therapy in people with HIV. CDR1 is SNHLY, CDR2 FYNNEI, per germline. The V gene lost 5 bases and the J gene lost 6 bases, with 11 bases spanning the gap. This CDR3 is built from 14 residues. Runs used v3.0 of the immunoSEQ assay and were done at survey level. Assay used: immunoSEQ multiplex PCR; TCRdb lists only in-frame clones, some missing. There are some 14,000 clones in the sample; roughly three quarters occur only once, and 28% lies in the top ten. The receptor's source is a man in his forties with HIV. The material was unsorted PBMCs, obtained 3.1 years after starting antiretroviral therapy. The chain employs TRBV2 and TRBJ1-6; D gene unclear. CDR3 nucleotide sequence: TGTGCCAGCAGTTGGAGGGAGGGTAATTCACCCCTCCACTTT. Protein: CASSWREGNSPLHF.